Below are 25 T cell receptor beta chains sequenced from a single sample in a study of identical twins. TCRdb analysed the 5' RACE reads with MiXCR anew, one entry per CDR3 protein. The table records around 220,000 distinct CDR3 sequences, roughly 13% of them present only once. The sample consisted of memory (CD45RO+) T cells sorted from blood. These receptors were collected from a woman under 30 in good health.

V and J are TRBV2 and TRBJ2-5, with D hard to call. Trimming stripped 0 bases from V and 9 bases from J, with 14 bases between. The germline V gene has CDR1 SNHLY and CDR2 FYNNEI. The CDR3 consists of 14 residues. The CDR3 sequence is CASSEALRPPPQYF. The CDR3 coding sequence is TGTGCCAGCAGTGAAGCGCTTCGACCCCCGCCCCAGTACTTC. The full variable domain, in which reference TRBV2 and TRBJ2-5 provide the parts outside the CDR3, is EPEVTQTPSHQVTQMGQEVILRCVPISNHLYFYWYRQILGQKVEFLVSFYNNEISEKSEIFDDQFSVERPDGSNFTLKIRSTKLEDSAMYFCASSEALRPPPQYFGPGTRLLVL.

This clonotype was seen more than once but under ten times. The chain joins TRBV12-3 or TRBV12-4 to TRBJ1-2, with 10 nucleotides matching TRBD1. The CDR3 extends over 13 amino acids. V lost 6 bases to trimming and J lost 8 bases; unmatched junction nucleotides: 6. This CDR3 reads CASRSDRGRGYTF. CDR3 bases: TGTGCCAGCAGGTCGGACAGGGGGAGGGGCTACACCTTC.

The sample holds a few counts of this clonotype. CDR3 sequence (DNA): TGTGCCATCAGCCACACTACAGGGAACACTGAAGCTTTCTTT. Protein product: CAISHTTGNTEAFF. This chain joins TRBV10-3 and TRBJ1-1; D is possibly TRBD1 (5 bases). The CDR3 totals 14 residues. The germline V gene has CDR1 ENHRY and CDR2 SYGVKD. V dropped 6 bases and J dropped 1 base, with 12 bases sitting between them.

This clonotype has more than one count but fewer than ten. The chain combines TRBV6-1 with TRBJ2-6, with D uncertain. The CDR3 runs 15 residues. Germline loops: CDR1 MNHNS, CDR2 SASEGT. V was shortened by 9 bases and J by 0 bases, with 12 bases between the two germline ends. Here the CDR3 reads CASLSHRSGANVLTF. In nucleotides, the CDR3 is TGTGCCAGTCTGTCCCACCGCTCTGGGGCCAACGTCCTGACTTTC.

This rearrangement joins TRBV15 to TRBJ2-5, with 13 bases matching TRBD2. The CDR3 is made up of 15 amino acids. V shed 4 bases, J shed 7 bases, and the junction held 6 bases outside the gene matches. Per germline, CDR1 LNHNV and CDR2 YYDKDF (reference sequence). The CDR3 sequence: CATSNRLAGGGTQYF. CDR3 sequence (DNA): TGTGCCACCAGCAACAGACTAGCGGGAGGTGGGACCCAGTACTTC. Combining the CDR3 with reference TRBV15 and TRBJ2-5 gives the whole variable domain DAMVIQNPRYQVTQFGKPVTLSCSQTLNHNVMYWYQQKSSQAPKLLFHYYDKDFNNEADTPDNFQSRRPNTSFCFLDIRSPGLGDTAMYLCATSNRLAGGGTQYFGPGTRLLVL.

CDR3 in DNA: TGTGCCAGCAGCTTGTCGCCTAGCGGGCGTGGGAATGAGCAGTTCTTC. This codes for CASSLSPSGRGNEQFF. The V gene is TRBV5-6, the J gene TRBJ2-1; 8 positions agree with TRBD2. V lost 1 base and J lost 7; bases outside the gene matches: 10. The CDR3 sequence is 16 residues long. Germline loops: CDR1 SGHDT, CDR2 YYEEEE.

The gene calls are TRBV20-1 and TRBJ1-4; D is undetermined. This CDR3 region has 14 residues. In germline, CDR1 is DFQATT, CDR2 SNEGSKA (reference sequence). Trimming took 1 base from V and 6 from J, leaving 12 bases between them. CDR3 DNA: TGCAGTGCTAGAGTCGTGTTGTTTGATGAAAAACTGTTTTTT. It specifies CSARVVLFDEKLFF.

The V and J genes are TRBV4-3 and TRBJ2-7; D is ambiguous. V dropped 1 base and J dropped 3 bases, with 10 bases sitting between them. The germline gives CDR1 LGHNA, CDR2 YSLEER. CDR3 length: 14 residues. This chain's CDR3 is CASSQGLYRYEQYF. CDR3 sequence (DNA): TGCGCCAGCAGCCAAGGGCTCTATCGCTACGAGCAGTACTTC.

The chain joins TRBV9 to TRBJ2-1, with D possibly matching TRBD1 (7 bases). The CDR3 is made up of 15 amino acids. Deletions cut 4 bases from V and 5 bases from J, with 16 bases between. In germline, CDR1 is SGDLS, CDR2 YYNGEE. The CDR3 sequence is CASSPPQGGNNEQFF. DNA for the CDR3: TGTGCCAGCAGCCCCCCTCAGGGGGGTAACAATGAGCAGTTCTTC.

This clonotype was seen a handful of times. CDR3 sequence (DNA): TGTGCCAGCAGCAGTCAGCGGGGCTTCCCCTACGAGCAGTACTTC. Protein sequence: CASSSQRGFPYEQYF. The rearrangement uses TRBV13 and TRBJ2-7; 7 bases map to TRBD2. Losses at the gene ends were 5 bases for V and 2 bases for J; bases not matched to a gene: 9. This CDR3 comprises 15 residues. The V gene's germline CDR1 is PRHDT and CDR2 FYEKMQ (reference sequence). The whole variable domain, filled in from reference TRBV13 and TRBJ2-7, reads AAGVIQSPRHLIKEKRETATLKCYPIPRHDTVYWYQQGPGQDPQFLISFYEKMQSDKGSIPDRFSAQQFSDYHSELNMSSLELGDSALYFCASSSQRGFPYEQYFGPGTRLTVT.

This clonotype has a handful of counts. The chain recombines TRBV25-1 with TRBJ2-7; the D is unclear. The CDR3 contains 13 residues. CDR1 MGHDK and CDR2 SYGVNS come from the germline V gene. Trimming removed 2 bases at V and 4 bases at J, with 9 bases between. The CDR3 spells CASSEGNLYEQYF. CDR3 in DNA: TGTGCCAGCAGTGAAGGGAACTTATACGAGCAGTACTTC.

The V and J genes are TRBV19 and TRBJ1-1, with 8 nucleotides matching TRBD1. V was clipped by 7 bases and J by 4 bases; unmatched bases: 8. The CDR3 is 14 amino acids. Looked up from germline, CDR1 is LNHDA and CDR2 is SQIVND (reference sequence). DNA for the CDR3: TGTGCCAGTACCATCGGAACAGGGGGCACTGAAGCTTTCTTT. Protein product: CASTIGTGGTEAFF. Drawing the rest from reference TRBV19 and TRBJ1-1, the complete variable domain is DGGITQSPKYLFRKEGQNVTLSCEQNLNHDAMYWYRQDPGQGLRLIYYSQIVNDFQKGDIAEGYSVSREKKESFPLTVTSAQKNPTAFYLCASTIGTGGTEAFFGQGTRLTVV.

This clonotype appeared a few times. CDR3 bases: TGTGCCAGCAATCCAGGGAACACTGAAGCTTTCTTT. Its translation is CASNPGNTEAFF. The rearrangement uses TRBV12-3 or TRBV12-4 and TRBJ1-1; unclear D gene. V lost 7 bases, J lost 1 base, and 7 bases lay in between. The CDR3 is made up of 12 amino acids.

V usage is TRBV7-2 and J usage is TRBJ2-1; TRBD1 matches at 8 bases. Trimming cost V 11 bases and J 5 bases; bases outside gene matches: 8. The germline CDR1 and CDR2 sequences are SGHTA and FQGNSA. The CDR3 has 13 residues. The CDR3 here is CAVSSTGDNEQFF. CDR3 coding DNA: TGTGCCGTTTCTTCGACAGGGGACAATGAGCAGTTCTTC. The whole variable domain, remainder taken from reference TRBV7-2 and TRBJ2-1, is GAGVSQSPSNKVTEKGKDVELRCDPISGHTALYWYRQSLGQGLEFLIYFQGNSAPDKSGLPSDRFSAERTGGSVSTLTIQRTQQEDSAVYLCAVSSTGDNEQFFGPGTRLTVL.

In its sample, this clonotype was seen many times. The chain carries TRBV10-3 and TRBJ2-3; a weak D match, TRBD1 (6 bases). CDR3 size: 12 residues. Per germline, CDR1 ENHRY and CDR2 SYGVKD. Trimming pared 8 bases from V and 2 bases from J, leaving 8 bases between. The CDR3 loop reads CAIGQFTDTQYF. As DNA, the CDR3 is TGTGCCATCGGACAGTTCACAGATACGCAGTATTTT.

In this sample, this clonotype turned up many times. V is TRBV3-1 and J is TRBJ2-1, with D perhaps TRBD2 (5 bases). With 1 base removed from V and 3 bases from J, the gap between germline ends came to 7 bases. Per the germline V gene, CDR1 is LGHDT and CDR2 is YNNKEL (reference sequence). There are 14 residues in the CDR3. The CDR3 bases are TGTGCCAGCAGCCAAGCCGGGATCTACAATGAGCAGTTCTTC. As protein: CASSQAGIYNEQFF.

For this clonotype: This could be a read error, since a much larger clone is one nucleotide away. This rearrangement joins TRBV20-1 to TRBJ2-1, with 8 bases fitting TRBD2. CDR3 length equals 17 residues. From germline, CDR1 is DFQATT and CDR2 SNEGSKA (reference sequence). For the CDR3, the DNA is TGCTGTGCTAGAGCCCTGGCGGGAGGCCGTTTAGCAGATGAGCAGTTCTTC. Translation: CCARALAGGRLADEQFF.

The CDR3 loop reads CATSDPTSGSSEQFF. The CDR3 DNA sequence: TGTGCCACCAGTGACCCGACTAGCGGGAGCAGTGAGCAGTTCTTC. The chain combines TRBV24-1 with TRBJ2-1; 12 nucleotides align to TRBD2. CDR3 size: 15 residues. J was trimmed by 9 bases and V by 4 bases; bases with no gene match: 6. Germline values: CDR1 KGHDR, CDR2 SFDVKD.

This clonotype appeared a few times. This chain links TRBV29-1 with TRBJ2-5; D is possibly TRBD2 (6 bases). Between the trimmed V and J ends, which lost 7 bases and 5 bases, there was a span of 17 bases. Per the germline V gene, CDR1 is SQVTM and CDR2 is ANQGSEA. The CDR3 covers 13 residues. The CDR3 spells CSADTRLDETQYF. The CDR3 DNA reads as TGCAGCGCCGATACTAGACTAGACGAGACCCAGTACTTC.

This clonotype has just a few counts. J is TRBJ1-6 and V is TRBV7-8, with 8 bases lining up with TRBD1. This CDR3 comprises 16 residues. Per the germline V gene, CDR1 is SGHVS and CDR2 is FQNEAQ. The J segment lost 0 bases and the V segment lost 5 bases, leaving 3 bases of the junction unmatched. The DNA of the CDR3 is TGTGCCAGCAGCAAGGACAGGGTCTCCTATAATTCACCCCTCCACTTT. Encoded protein: CASSKDRVSYNSPLHF.

V gene TRBV7-2 combines with J gene TRBJ2-5; D is possibly TRBD1 (5 bases). With 2 bases removed from V and 4 bases from J, the gap between germline ends came to 14 bases. The CDR3 runs to 15 residues. CDR1 is SGHTA and CDR2 is FQGNSA in the germline V gene. CDR3 sequence (DNA): TGTGCCAGCAGCTTAAACAGGCCGGTGGGAGAGACCCAGTACTTC. Translated, it gives CASSLNRPVGETQYF.

The sample holds a few counts of this clonotype. J is TRBJ1-1 and V is TRBV7-9; 9 bases are a match to TRBD1. The junction had 2 bases not matched to a gene; V was cut back by 4 bases and J by 8 bases. The CDR3 loop spans 12 amino acids. In germline, CDR1 is SEHNR, CDR2 FQNEAQ (reference sequence). The CDR3 loop is CASSYGQGEAFF. Here the CDR3 DNA reads TGTGCCAGCAGCTATGGACAGGGGGAAGCTTTCTTT.

This clonotype was counted a few times. This rearrangement joins TRBV11-3 to TRBJ2-1; 14 bases are a match to TRBD2. The CDR3 covers 16 residues. V was clipped by 3 bases and J by 3 bases; unmatched bases: 1. The germline gives CDR1 SGHNT, CDR2 YENEEA. CDR3: CASSLGTSGGYNEQFF. In DNA form, the CDR3 reads TGTGCCAGCAGCTTGGGGACTAGCGGGGGCTACAATGAGCAGTTCTTC.

This clonotype was counted only a few times. The rearrangement links TRBV19 to TRBJ2-2; 9 bases are a match to TRBD1. The CDR3 spans 16 residues. CDR1 is LNHDA and CDR2 is SQIVND in the germline V gene (reference sequence). The V gene end was trimmed by 3 bases and the J gene end by 1 base; junction bases not matched to a gene: 3. CDR3 in DNA: TGTGCCAGTAGTATTCGGGGACAGGGGAACACCGGGGAGCTGTTTTTT. Translated, it gives CASSIRGQGNTGELFF.

The rearrangement links TRBV6-1 to TRBJ1-4, with 7 bases aligning to TRBD1. The CDR3 sequence is 14 residues long. Looked up from germline, CDR1 is MNHNS and CDR2 is SASEGT. Trimming took 4 bases from V and 3 from J; bases not matched to a gene: 2. The CDR3 spells CASSVGTANEKLFF. In DNA form, the CDR3 reads TGTGCCAGCAGTGTCGGGACAGCTAATGAAAAACTGTTTTTT.